The 18 T cell receptor beta chains in this list originate from one sample, sequenced in a study of human T cells and chemical hapten exposure. MiXCR, run by TCRdb on the RACE reads, gives a single entry per CDR3 protein. The table lists around 360,000 distinct CDR3 sequences, under 6.5% of them singletons. The time point: patch test 2, 6 weeks after DPC sensitization. Treatment here: therapeutic diphenylcyclopropenone sensitization with weekly scalp DPC. The specimen was whole blood, collected in connection with sensitization to the hapten diphenylcyclopropenone (DPC). The receptors were sampled from a woman aged 18-29 years with alopecia areata. Some clones in this sample may be carry-over from other donors' samples.

This clonotype turned up a few times. The V and J genes are TRBV7-2 and TRBJ2-3; 11 bases map to TRBD2. V gave up 5 bases and J gave up 3 bases; unmatched junction bases: 10. The germline V gene has CDR1 SGHTA and CDR2 FQGNSA. This CDR3 contains 17 residues. The CDR3 DNA reads TGTGCCAGCAGCGTACTAGCGGGGGCCCCTGGAACAGATACGCAGTATTTT. Its translation is CASSVLAGAPGTDTQYF. Using reference TRBV7-2 and TRBJ2-3 for the parts outside the CDR3, the full variable domain is GAGVSQSPSNKVTEKGKDVELRCDPISGHTALYWYRQSLGQGLEFLIYFQGNSAPDKSGLPSDRFSAERTGGSVSTLTIQRTQQEDSAVYLCASSVLAGAPGTDTQYFGPGTRLTVL.

This clonotype has a count of ten or more. V and J are TRBV5-4 and TRBJ2-7, with 7 bases identical to TRBD2. CDR3 length: 13 amino acids. V shed 0 bases, J shed 3 bases, and the junction held 0 bases outside the gene matches. The germline gives CDR1 SGHNT, CDR2 YYREEE (reference sequence). The CDR3 spells CASSLGDYYEQYF. CDR3 DNA: TGTGCCAGCAGCTTGGGGGACTACTACGAGCAGTACTTC.

As regards this clonotype: Given a much more abundant clone one base away, this may be a read error. CDR3 nucleotide sequence: TGCGCCAGCAGCTTGGCCCAGGACTATGGCTTCACCTTC. This translates into CASSLAQDYGFTF. The chain has TRBV5-1 and TRBJ1-2; unclear D gene. This CDR3 contains 13 residues. In germline, CDR1 is SGHRS, CDR2 YFSETQ.

V usage is TRBV6-6 and J usage is TRBJ2-1; the match to TRBD2 covers 10 bases. CDR1 MNHNY and CDR2 SVGAGI come from the germline V gene (reference sequence). Unmatched junction bases numbered 2, after V lost 0 bases and J lost 6 bases. The CDR3 totals 15 residues. CDR3 sequence (DNA): TGTGCCAGCAGTTACTCGGAGCGGGGGGGCAATGAGCAGTTCTTC. Translating it yields CASSYSERGGNEQFF.

The V and J genes are TRBV14 and TRBJ2-5; TRBD2 might be the D (7 bases). The germline CDR1 and CDR2 sequences are SGHDN and FVKESK. V lost 4 bases and J 2 bases, leaving 14 bases between the germline ends. CDR3 length equals 15 residues. This CDR3 reads CASSLGRGPQETQYF. CDR3 in DNA: TGTGCCAGCAGCCTGGGGCGGGGGCCTCAAGAGACCCAGTACTTC.

This clonotype was counted a few times. V usage is TRBV5-1 and J usage is TRBJ2-7; the D is unclear. The CDR3 runs to 14 residues. Germline CDR1 and CDR2: SGHRS and YFSETQ. V was cut by 4 bases and J by 3 bases, with 14 bases left in between. The CDR3 bases are TGCGCCAGCAGCCCCGAAGGTTCGCGCTACGAGCAGTACTTC. Translating gives CASSPEGSRYEQYF.

V and J are TRBV12-3 or TRBV12-4 and TRBJ1-2, with D possibly being TRBD1 (5 bases). This CDR3 has 18 amino acids. The V end lost 5 bases, the J end lost 1 base, and 23 bases lay between the germline ends. CDR3 amino acids: CASSQILSEGLSNYGYTF. CDR3 bases: TGTGCCAGCAGTCAGATACTCTCTGAGGGGTTGAGTAACTATGGCTACACCTTC.

The V and J genes are TRBV9 and TRBJ2-3, with a possible D match to TRBD2 (7 bases). The CDR3 totals 15 residues. V was trimmed by 5 bases and J by 1 base, leaving 14 bases between them. CDR1 is SGDLS, CDR2 YYNGEE, per germline. CDR3 region: CASSRWGGGTDTQYF. In DNA, the CDR3 is TGTGCCAGCAGTCGGTGGGGGGGCGGCACAGATACGCAGTATTTT. Full variable domain (missing parts from reference TRBV9 and TRBJ2-3): DSGVTQTPKHLITATGQRVTLRCSPRSGDLSVYWYQQSLDQGLQFLIQYYNGEERAKGNILERFSAQQFPDLHSELNLSSLELGDSALYFCASSRWGGGTDTQYFGPGTRLTVL.

The chain is built from TRBV29-1 and TRBJ2-7; 7 positions agree with TRBD1. The V segment lost 4 bases and the J segment 3 bases; nucleotides outside the gene matches: 6. The CDR3 has 13 residues. Germline loops: CDR1 SQVTM, CDR2 ANQGSEA. The CDR3 spells CSVGTGQVYEQYF. CDR3 DNA sequence: TGCAGCGTTGGGACCGGACAGGTCTACGAGCAGTACTTC.

DNA for the CDR3: TGCGCCAGCAGCCCTTCCATATACTCCTACAATGAGCAGTTCTTC. Its translation: CASSPSIYSYNEQFF. This chain connects TRBV4-1 to TRBJ2-1, with no clear D. Trimming removed 4 bases at V and 0 bases at J, with 10 bases between. CDR3 length: 15 amino acids. The germline V gene has CDR1 MGHRA and CDR2 YSYEKL.

The chain links TRBV15 to TRBJ2-7, with TRBD2 matching 10 bases. This CDR3 region has 15 residues. J was trimmed by 1 base and V by 4 bases; bases with no gene match: 4. Germline V lookup: CDR1 LNHNV, CDR2 YYDKDF (reference sequence). The CDR3 loop is CATSTEAGGSYEQYF. The DNA for the CDR3 is TGTGCCACCAGCACTGAAGCGGGGGGGTCCTACGAGCAGTACTTC.

In this sample, this clonotype turned up many times. The chain has TRBV27 and TRBJ2-3; D is unclear. Trimming stripped 2 bases from V and 3 bases from J, with 15 bases between. Germline-derived CDR1 and CDR2 are MNHEY and SMNVEV (reference sequence). The CDR3 is made up of 16 amino acids. CDR3 protein: CASSLKGLVMTDTQYF. CDR3 in DNA: TGTGCCAGCAGTTTAAAGGGTCTAGTGATGACAGATACGCAGTATTTT.

This clonotype has a count of ten or more. The chain is built from TRBV27 and TRBJ1-5, with 7 bases matching TRBD1. The CDR3 extends over 14 amino acids. Germline-derived CDR1 and CDR2 are MNHEY and SMNVEV (reference sequence). Trimming at V came to 5 bases and at J to 3 bases, leaving 4 bases not matched to a gene. CDR3 sequence: CASSRQGYNQPQHF. CDR3 DNA: TGTGCCAGCAGTAGACAGGGATACAATCAGCCCCAGCATTTT.

This clonotype was seen at least ten times. The V gene is TRBV29-1, the J gene TRBJ1-1; 7 bases fit TRBD1. There are 12 residues in the CDR3. V trimming: 4 bases; J trimming: 1 base; junction bases outside the gene matches: 0. Germline V gene data show CDR1 as SQVTM and CDR2 as ANQGSEA. The DNA for the CDR3 is TGCAGCGTTGGGACAGGGAACACTGAAGCTTTCTTT. Amino acid sequence: CSVGTGNTEAFF.

This clonotype was seen only a few times. This rearrangement joins TRBV15 to TRBJ1-5; D unresolved. Trimming shortened V by 5 bases and J by 2 bases, and 16 bases separated the two germline ends. The CDR3 loop spans 16 amino acids. Germline V gives CDR1 LNHNV, CDR2 YYDKDF (reference sequence). Here the CDR3 DNA reads TGTGCCACCAGCCGAGGGCCGGTGGATGGCAATCAGCCCCAGCATTTT. Protein product: CATSRGPVDGNQPQHF.

A few counts support this clonotype. This chain joins TRBV4-2 and TRBJ2-7; 10 positions agree with TRBD1. The V gene's germline CDR1 is LGHNA and CDR2 YNFKEQ. The CDR3 has 16 residues. Unmatched junction bases numbered 6, after V lost 2 bases and J lost 2 bases. The CDR3 loop is CASSQYSGQGPYEQYF. CDR3 in DNA: TGTGCCAGCAGCCAATACTCGGGACAGGGGCCCTACGAGCAGTACTTC.

In its sample, this clonotype was seen many times. The J gene is TRBJ2-1, the V gene TRBV7-8; the D is unclear. Germline V gives CDR1 SGHVS, CDR2 FQNEAQ. This CDR3 contains 13 residues. Trimming left V 7 bases short and J 8 bases short, with 15 bases between. CDR3 loop: CASTYPEIYEQFF. In DNA, the CDR3 is TGTGCCAGCACCTACCCCGAGATCTATGAGCAGTTCTTC.

This clonotype was counted a few times. The chain links TRBV20-1 to TRBJ1-1, with a possible D match to TRBD1 (5 bases). Germline V gene sequence: CDR1 DFQATT, CDR2 SNEGSKA (reference sequence). Trimming took off 5 bases at V and 0 bases at J, with 13 bases between the two ends. The CDR3 sequence is 14 residues long. The CDR3 loop is CSASGTLMNTEAFF. CDR3 nucleotide sequence: TGCAGTGCTTCCGGGACGCTAATGAACACTGAAGCTTTCTTT.